Listed here are 20 T cell receptor beta chains from one sample, sequenced in a study of response to subunit inactivated influenza vaccine. Via MiXCR, TCRdb re-called the RT-PCR reads, giving one row per CDR3 protein. The sample has 750,000 to 850,000 distinct CDR3 sequences, about a fifth seen once; the top ten hold roughly 10%. Material: PBMCs from blood, obtained 5 to 6 days after vaccination. Receptors originate from a man between 45 and 60 years old who received an inactivated influenza vaccine.

The chain combines TRBV5-1 with TRBJ2-2; TRBD2 matches at 7 bases. Germline CDR1 and CDR2: SGHRS and YFSETQ. Germline trimming cut 5 bases from V and 0 bases from J; bases unmatched to any gene: 1. CDR3 size: 14 residues. CDR3 DNA: TGCGCCAGCAGGGGACTATCGAACACCGGGGAGCTGTTTTTT. Translated, it gives CASRGLSNTGELFF.

CDR3 coding DNA: TGTGCCAGCAGCCCTAAAGGGGCTAGCGGGAGTGTGAATGAGCAGTTCTTC. Protein sequence: CASSPKGASGSVNEQFF. The V gene is TRBV7-6, the J gene TRBJ2-1, with 10 bases aligning to TRBD2. The junction had 14 bases not matched to a gene; V was cut back by 5 bases and J by 7 bases. CDR1 and CDR2 (germline): SGHVS, FNYEAQ. The CDR3 contains 17 residues. The full variable domain, in which reference TRBV7-6 and TRBJ2-1 provide the parts outside the CDR3, is GAGVSQSPRYKVTKRGQDVALRCDPISGHVSLYWYRQALGQGPEFLTYFNYEAQQDKSGLPNDRFSAERPEGSISTLTIQRTEQRDSAMYRCASSPKGASGSVNEQFFGPGTRLTVL.

This clonotype was observed many times. The CDR3 DNA reads TGCAGTGCTACCGGACAGGCCTACGAGCAGTACTTC. Translated, it gives CSATGQAYEQYF. The genes are TRBV20-1 and TRBJ2-7; 7 nucleotides match TRBD1. This CDR3 is 12 amino acids long. Germline V lookup: CDR1 DFQATT, CDR2 SNEGSKA (reference sequence). With 4 bases clipped from V and 2 bases from J, the junction kept 2 bases outside the gene matches.

In its sample, this clonotype was seen a few times. The CDR3 coding sequence is TGTGCCAGCAGCCGAAGGTCACTAGCGGGAGTCCAGTACTTC. This encodes CASSRRSLAGVQYF. The chain has TRBV12-3 or TRBV12-4 and TRBJ2-7, with 11 bases fitting TRBD2. This CDR3 region has 14 residues. V lost 6 bases and J lost 10; bases outside the gene matches: 11.

This clonotype was detected a few times. This rearrangement joins TRBV4-3 to TRBJ2-5, with D possibly being TRBD2 (5 bases). Germline CDR1 LGHNA, CDR2 YSLEER. The CDR3 extends over 15 amino acids. V was clipped by 0 bases and J by 0 bases, with 8 bases between them. Here the CDR3 reads CASSQDSGDQETQYF. The CDR3 DNA follows: TGCGCCAGCAGCCAAGATTCCGGGGACCAAGAGACCCAGTACTTC.

The chain links TRBV20-1 to TRBJ2-7; 12 bases match TRBD1. The CDR3 covers 14 residues. V trimming: 7 bases; J trimming: 6 bases; junction bases outside the gene matches: 10. Germline V gene lookup returns CDR1 DFQATT and CDR2 SNEGSKA (reference sequence). This chain's CDR3 is CSVKSGTGGVEQYF. The CDR3 nucleotides read TGCAGTGTTAAATCCGGGACAGGGGGCGTCGAGCAGTACTTC.

This clonotype was counted between two and nine times. V and J are TRBV29-1 and TRBJ2-7; weak D call: TRBD2 (5 bases). The length of the CDR3 is 12 residues. V was pared by 2 bases and J by 9 bases, with 14 bases between. Germline values: CDR1 SQVTM, CDR2 ANQGSEA. CDR3 loop: CSVESGNGGQYF. In DNA, the CDR3 is TGCAGCGTTGAATCTGGAAACGGAGGGCAGTACTTC.

The chain has TRBV12-3 or TRBV12-4 and TRBJ2-3, with 8 positions matching TRBD2. V lost 7 bases and J lost 2; bases outside the gene matches: 8. There are 15 residues in the CDR3. CDR3 sequence (DNA): TGTGCCAGCACCCCGGGGGGGGATTCCACAGATACGCAGTATTTT. It codes for CASTPGGDSTDTQYF.

Only a few counts were recorded for this clonotype. The chain links TRBV7-9 to TRBJ2-5; TRBD2 is a possible D gene (6 bases). V lost 2 bases and J 3 bases, leaving 10 bases between the germline ends. There are 14 residues in the CDR3. CDR1 is SEHNR and CDR2 is FQNEAQ in the germline V gene (reference sequence). The CDR3 DNA reads as TGTGCCAGCAGCTTATTACTAGCCGAAGAGACCCAGTACTTC. Translated, it gives CASSLLLAEETQYF. The full variable domain, with the rest looked up from reference TRBV7-9 and TRBJ2-5, is DTGVSQNPRHKITKRGQNVTFRCDPISEHNRLYWYRQTLGQGPEFLTYFQNEAQLEKSRLLSDRFSAERPKGSFSTLEIQRTEQGDSAMYLCASSLLLAEETQYFGPGTRLLVL.

This clonotype was picked up a small number of times. The gene calls are TRBV20-1 and TRBJ2-7; perhaps TRBD1 as D (6 bases). The CDR3 runs 14 residues. Germline assignment: CDR1 DFQATT and CDR2 SNEGSKA (reference sequence). The germline V and J ends were trimmed by 4 bases and 3 bases, with 16 bases remaining between them. The DNA for the CDR3 is TGCAGTGCTATCCCACAGGGTTCCGTCTACGAGCAGTACTTC. It is translated as CSAIPQGSVYEQYF.

This clonotype was seen more than once but under ten times. The chain is built from TRBV25-1 and TRBJ2-2; D might be TRBD1 (6 bases). The CDR3 has 13 residues. CDR1 is MGHDK, CDR2 SYGVNS, per germline. Between the trimmed V and J ends, which lost 3 bases and 6 bases, there was a span of 8 bases. The CDR3 bases are TGTGCCAGCAGTGAGCAGGGGTCCGGGGAGCTGTTTTTT. It translates to CASSEQGSGELFF.

V usage is TRBV29-1 and J usage is TRBJ1-2, with a possible D match to TRBD1 (6 bases). Per the germline V gene, CDR1 is SQVTM and CDR2 is ANQGSEA. This CDR3 region has 11 residues. V was pared by 4 bases and J by 7 bases, with 10 bases between. Written as DNA, the CDR3 is TGCAGCGTTGTCCAGGGGTTTGGCTACACCTTC. It encodes CSVVQGFGYTF.

The genes are TRBV27 and TRBJ1-1; D is ambiguous. V lost 7 bases to trimming and J lost 4 bases, with 10 bases between them. The V gene's germline CDR1 is MNHEY and CDR2 SMNVEV (reference sequence). This CDR3 comprises 12 residues. The CDR3 DNA sequence: TGTGCCAGCATGTCGGTGGGCACTGAAGCTTTCTTT. It yields the protein CASMSVGTEAFF.

This clonotype was seen more than once but under ten times. The chain carries TRBV4-3 and TRBJ2-1; either TRBD1 or TRBD2 may fit D (5 bases each). The germline V and J ends were trimmed by 1 base and 0 bases, with 22 bases remaining between them. Germline CDR1 and CDR2: LGHNA and YSLEER. The CDR3 length is 20 residues. CDR3 protein: CASSQVWQRGTALSYNEQFF. Here the CDR3 DNA reads TGCGCCAGCAGCCAAGTTTGGCAGAGGGGTACAGCCCTCTCCTACAATGAGCAGTTCTTC.

This clonotype was counted at least ten times. The chain is built from TRBV5-1 and TRBJ1-2; 10 bases are shared with TRBD1. CDR3 length equals 13 residues. J gave up 8 bases and V 4 bases, and 5 bases lay outside the gene matches. The germline CDR1 and CDR2 sequences are SGHRS and YFSETQ. This CDR3 is CASSPGTGEGYTF. The CDR3 DNA sequence: TGCGCCAGCAGCCCGGGGACAGGGGAAGGCTACACCTTC.

There are many counts of this clonotype. The gene calls are TRBV12-3 or TRBV12-4 and TRBJ2-1; TRBD1 aligns across 7 bases. The CDR3 covers 15 residues. Germline trimming cut 1 base from V and 5 bases from J; bases unmatched to any gene: 5. The CDR3 loop is CASSLGGGAHNEQFF. CDR3 in DNA: TGTGCCAGCAGTTTAGGAGGGGGCGCACACAATGAGCAGTTCTTC.

This clonotype was picked up many times. This sequence joins TRBV27 and TRBJ2-3; D may be TRBD2 (6 bases). This CDR3 spans 19 amino acids. V was trimmed by 1 base and J by 1 base, leaving 21 bases between them. CDR1 is MNHEY, CDR2 SMNVEV, per germline (reference sequence). The CDR3 sequence is CASSLYLRRLGEGTDTQYF. The DNA for the CDR3 is TGTGCCAGCAGTTTATACCTCCGTAGACTAGGAGAGGGCACAGATACGCAGTATTTT.

This clonotype appeared a few times. The chain uses TRBV7-2 and TRBJ1-6; tentatively, D is TRBD1 (6 bases). V was cut by 2 bases and J by 4 bases, with 6 bases left in between. Looked up from germline, CDR1 is SGHTA and CDR2 is FQGNSA. CDR3 length: 14 residues. The CDR3 loop reads CASSLQGYNSPLHF. For the CDR3, the DNA is TGTGCCAGCAGCTTACAGGGGTATAATTCACCCCTCCACTTT.

This clonotype was picked up a small number of times. The chain joins TRBV9 to TRBJ2-3; D could derive from TRBD1 or TRBD2 (5 bases each). V was cut by 0 bases and J by 1 base, with 9 bases left in between. CDR3 length equals 15 residues. Germline V gene lookup returns CDR1 SGDLS and CDR2 YYNGEE. The CDR3 DNA follows: TGTGCCAGCAGCGTAGTGGGGACCCGCACAGATACGCAGTATTTT. Protein sequence: CASSVVGTRTDTQYF.

This clonotype occurred a few times. The chain uses TRBV6-5 and TRBJ1-2, with a weak D call TRBD1 (5 bases). The CDR3 has 15 residues. Trimming left V 3 bases short and J 8 bases short, with 19 bases between. The V gene's germline CDR1 is MNHEY and CDR2 SVGAGI. CDR3 residues: CASSYLQGLTKGYTF. In nucleotides, the CDR3 is TGTGCCAGCAGTTATTTGCAGGGATTAACGAAGGGCTACACCTTC.